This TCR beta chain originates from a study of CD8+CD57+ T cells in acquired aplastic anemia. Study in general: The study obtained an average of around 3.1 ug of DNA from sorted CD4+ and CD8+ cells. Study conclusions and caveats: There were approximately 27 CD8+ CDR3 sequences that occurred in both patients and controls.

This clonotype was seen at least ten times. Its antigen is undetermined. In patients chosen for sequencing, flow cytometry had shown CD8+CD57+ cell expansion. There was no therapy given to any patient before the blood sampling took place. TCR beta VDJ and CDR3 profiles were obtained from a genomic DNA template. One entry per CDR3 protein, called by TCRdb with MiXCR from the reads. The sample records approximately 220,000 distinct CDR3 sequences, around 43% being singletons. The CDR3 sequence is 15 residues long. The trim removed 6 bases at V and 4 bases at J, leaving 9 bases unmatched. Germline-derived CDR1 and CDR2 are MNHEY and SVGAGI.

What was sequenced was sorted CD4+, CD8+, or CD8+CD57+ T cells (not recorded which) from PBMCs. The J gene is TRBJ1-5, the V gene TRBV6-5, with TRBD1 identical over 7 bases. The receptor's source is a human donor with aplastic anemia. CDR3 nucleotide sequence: TGTGCCAGCAGCCGCCACGGACAGGCTAATCAGCCCCAGCATTTT. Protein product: CASSRHGQANQPQHF.